These 18 T cell receptor beta chains came from one sample sequenced in a study of T cell clonality in common variable immunodeficiency. The table came from immunoSEQ multiplex PCR; TCRdb's copy has only in-frame clones and leaves some out. The sample gives about 60,000 clones, none seen only once, and the top ten clones hold about 1.8%. The specimen was peripheral blood mononuclear cells. Receptors originate from a person aged 18-69 years in good health.

In its sample, this clone was seen many times. CDR3 sequence reads: CASSQEASGSYEQYF. The DNA read from the CDR3 is TGTGCCAGCAGCCAAGAGGCTAGCGGTTCCTACGAG. This chain links TRBV4-2 with TRBJ2-7, with 7 bases identical to TRBD2. The read gets to within 3 residues of the CDR3 end, and the germline J gene fills in the rest. The germline gives CDR1 LGHNA, CDR2 YNFKEQ. The CDR3 runs to 15 residues. Trimming at V came to 0 bases and at J to 1 base, leaving 3 bases not matched to a gene.

This clone was detected many times. The CDR3 is CASSSGLEQYEQYF. CDR3 bases read: TGTGCCAGCAGTTCGGGACTGGAACAGTACGAG. The genes are TRBV28 and TRBJ2-7; maybe TRBD2 (6 bases). The read ends 3 residues before the CDR3 terminus; that terminus is restored from the germline J gene. The CDR3 covers 14 residues. V lost 4 bases and J lost 4, with 14 bases in between. CDR1 is MDHEN and CDR2 is SYDVKM in the germline V gene.

This clone showed up many times. The observed sequence ends 3 residues before the CDR3 terminus, with the missing tail filled in from the germline J gene. The chain joins TRBV19 to TRBJ1-2; no clear D. The CDR3 totals 14 residues. Germline V CDR1 and CDR2: LNHDA, SQIVND (reference sequence). The V end lost 5 bases, the J end lost 6 bases, and 16 bases lay between the germline ends. The CDR3 bases that were read are TGTGCCAGTAGTTTTCCGGGTGGTCCTGATGGC. It codes for CASSFPGGPDG. The CDR3 in its entirety is CASSFPGGPDGYTF.

This clone appeared many times. The CDR3 goes on 3 residues after the read ends, and that part is filled in from the germline J gene. The chain recombines TRBV15 with TRBJ1-1; 11 nucleotides match TRBD1. In germline, CDR1 is LNHNV, CDR2 YYDKDF (reference sequence). J lost 0 bases, V lost 3 bases, and 15 bases had no gene match. This CDR3 spans 20 amino acids. The part of the CDR3 DNA that was read is TGTGCCACCAGCAGGTTCCGGGACAGGGGGTATGGGGCAATGAACACTGAA. This codes for CATSRFRDRGYGAMNTE. The full-length CDR3 reads as CATSRFRDRGYGAMNTEAFF.

In this sample, this clone turned up many times. From the germline J gene comes the end of the CDR3, since the read stops 3 residues before it. The chain links TRBV19 to TRBJ1-5; D might be TRBD1 (5 bases). Germline loops: CDR1 LNHDA, CDR2 SQIVND (reference sequence). Trimming cost V 7 bases and J 4 bases, with 17 bases left between them. CDR3 length: 15 amino acids. The CDR3 DNA, read in part, is TGTGCCAGTACGGAGGGGCCCTGGGCAAATCAGCCC. This translates into CASTEGPWANQP. The CDR3 as a whole reads CASTEGPWANQPQHF. Together with reference TRBV19 and TRBJ1-5, the CDR3 gives the full variable domain: DGGITQSPKYLFRKEGQNVTLSCEQNLNHDAMYWYRQDPGQGLRLIYYSQIVNDFQKGDIAEGYSVSREKKESFPLTVTSAQKNPTAFYLCASTEGPWANQPQHFGDGTRLSIL.

This clone showed up many times. Read sequence stops 3 residues before the CDR3 end, and the germline J gene provides the missing end. The rearrangement joins TRBV10-3 to TRBJ2-7; the match to TRBD2 covers 12 bases. CDR3 size: 14 residues. Germline V gene sequence: CDR1 ENHRY, CDR2 SYGVKD. The V segment lost 4 bases and the J segment 5 bases; nucleotides outside the gene matches: 3. The CDR3 is CAISGTSGINEQYF. Incomplete CDR3 DNA: TGTGCCATCAGTGGGACTAGCGGGATCAACGAG.

Many counts were recorded for this clone. The sequenced CDR3 bases are TGTGCCAGCTCTTGGGGGGGGCGTGGATATGGC. Translation: CASSWGGRGYG. The whole CDR3 sequence reads CASSWGGRGYGYTF. V usage is TRBV2 and J usage is TRBJ1-2, with a weak D call TRBD1 (6 bases). The read gets to within 3 residues of the CDR3 end, and the germline J gene fills in the rest. This CDR3 contains 14 residues. Per the germline V gene, CDR1 is SNHLY and CDR2 is FYNNEI. Between the trimmed V and J ends, which lost 8 bases and 5 bases, there was a span of 18 bases.

This clone was seen at least ten times. The DNA ends 3 residues before the CDR3 does, and the rest of the CDR3 is filled in from the germline J gene. This chain joins TRBV5-5 and TRBJ2-7; 8 bases fit TRBD1. The germline V gene has CDR1 SGHKS and CDR2 YYEKEE (reference sequence). Trimming at V came to 0 bases and at J to 3 bases, leaving 2 bases not matched to a gene. This CDR3 is built from 14 residues. The CDR3 sequence: CASSLATGGYEQYF. The CDR3 bases that were read are TGTGCCAGCAGCTTGGCCACAGGGGGCTACGAG.

This clone has at least ten counts. The read ends 3 residues early relative to the CDR3; the germline J gene fills the gap. This chain links TRBV12-3 or TRBV12-4 with TRBJ1-1; 9 bases are a match to TRBD1. The CDR3 has 18 amino acids. After removal of 7 bases from V and 1 base from J, the junction contained 16 bases not matched to a gene. The CDR3 here is CASTLRRDREPQNTEAFF. The covered CDR3 bases are TGTGCCAGCACCCTCCGCCGGGACAGGGAACCCCAGAACACTGAA.

This clone was observed many times. The read terminates 3 residues before the CDR3 end, so the remaining end is supplied by the germline J gene. This chain uses TRBV7-3 with TRBJ2-7, with TRBD1 matching over 8 bases. The junction had 8 bases not matched to a gene; V was cut back by 5 bases and J by 2 bases. Per the germline V gene, CDR1 is SGHTA and CDR2 is FQGTGA. The CDR3 consists of 15 residues. The sequenced CDR3 bases are TGTGCCAGCAGCGAGAGACAGGGGCGAACCTACGAG. Translation gives CASSERQGRTYE. The full CDR3 is CASSERQGRTYEQYF.

This clone was counted only a few times. The sequence runs out 3 residues before the end of the CDR3; the remainder is reconstructed from the germline J gene. The V gene is TRBV19, the J gene TRBJ2-7; 9 nucleotides line up with TRBD1. The CDR3 is made up of 15 amino acids. Germline V gene lookup returns CDR1 LNHDA and CDR2 SQIVND (reference sequence). With V trimmed by 3 bases and J by 0 bases, 3 bases remained unmatched. CDR3 in amino acids: CASSIGTGSSYEQYF. The DNA read from the CDR3 is TGTGCCAGTAGTATTGGGACAGGGAGCTCCTACGAG.

This clone was detected many times. The CDR3 end lies 3 residues beyond the end of the read and is filled in from the germline J gene. The chain uses TRBV7-3 and TRBJ2-1; TRBD2 matches at 7 bases. Germline-derived CDR1 and CDR2 are SGHTA and FQGTGA. This CDR3 is built from 13 residues. The trim removed 8 bases at V and 7 bases at J, leaving 8 bases unmatched. The part of the CDR3 DNA that was read is TGTGCCAGCCGTGGACTAGGTACAAATGAG. It is translated as CASRGLGTNE. The whole CDR3 region reads CASRGLGTNEQFF. The full variable domain, rest sourced from reference TRBV7-3 and TRBJ2-1, is GAGVSQTPSNKVTEKGKYVELRCDPISGHTALYWYRQSLGQGPEFLIYFQGTGAADDSGLPNDRFFAVRPEGSVSTLKIQRTERGDSAVYLCASRGLGTNEQFFGPGTRLTVL.

This clone was recorded many times. The sequence runs out 3 residues before the end of the CDR3; the remainder is reconstructed from the germline J gene. The gene calls are TRBV20-1 and TRBJ2-3; TRBD1 might be the D (6 bases). CDR1 is DFQATT and CDR2 is SNEGSKA in the germline V gene (reference sequence). CDR3 size: 16 residues. With 0 bases removed from V and 7 bases from J, the gap between germline ends came to 20 bases. The CDR3 sequence: CSARDGRQVGGHTQYF. CDR3 DNA (partial): TGCAGTGCTAGAGATGGTCGACAGGTTGGCGGGCATACG.

This clone was counted many times. The CDR3 extends 3 residues past the end of the read, so its final part is completed from the germline J gene. The chain employs TRBV6-1 and TRBJ2-1; 8 bases match TRBD1. Germline V lookup: CDR1 MNHNS, CDR2 SASEGT. This CDR3 is built from 14 residues. The junction had 5 bases not matched to a gene; V was cut back by 4 bases and J by 6 bases. The covered CDR3 bases are TGTGCCAGCAGTGCCGGACAGGGTAGCAATGAG. It is translated as CASSAGQGSNE. The CDR3 reads in full as CASSAGQGSNEQFF.

This clone was seen at least ten times. The CDR3 goes on 3 residues after the read ends, and that part is filled in from the germline J gene. This chain links TRBV18 with TRBJ1-2; 7 nucleotides align to TRBD1. This CDR3 has 15 residues. Looked up from germline, CDR1 is KGHSH and CDR2 is LQKENI. With 5 bases clipped from V and 0 bases from J, the junction kept 6 bases outside the gene matches. The CDR3 here is CASSESGQSNYGYTF. CDR3 DNA (partial): TGTGCCAGCTCAGAATCGGGACAGTCTAACTATGGC.

This clone appeared many times. CDR3 amino acids: CASSQVIQSSGGSEQYF. The CDR3 bases that were read are TGTGCCAGCAGCCAAGTTATTCAGTCTAGCGGGGGCTCCGAG. The chain recombines TRBV4-2 with TRBJ2-7; 10 bases fit TRBD2. The read finishes 3 residues shy of the CDR3 end, and the germline J gene is used to complete it. The CDR3 is 17 amino acids. The germline gives CDR1 LGHNA, CDR2 YNFKEQ. V lost 1 base to trimming and J lost 6 bases; unmatched junction nucleotides: 12.

There are many counts of this clone. Coverage ceases 3 residues before the CDR3 finishes, and the germline J gene fills in the end. The chain combines TRBV5-1 with TRBJ1-4; 7 bases are a match to TRBD1. Trimming cost V 0 bases and J 7 bases; bases outside gene matches: 3. Germline V CDR1 and CDR2: SGHRS, YFSETQ. The CDR3 is made up of 14 amino acids. This CDR3 reads CASSLDRGAEKLFF. CDR3 DNA (partial): TGCGCCAGCAGCTTGGACAGGGGTGCTGAAAAA.

In this sample, this clone turned up many times. The read halts 3 residues ahead of the CDR3 end, with the missing end drawn from the germline J gene. V gene TRBV19 combines with J gene TRBJ2-7, with 15 bases lining up with TRBD2. CDR1 is LNHDA, CDR2 SQIVND, per germline (reference sequence). The V and J ends lost 5 bases and 1 base, in that order; junction bases with no gene match: 6. CDR3 length equals 17 residues. The CDR3 region is CASSGTSGRYTSYEQYF. The CDR3 DNA, read in part, is TGTGCCAGTAGTGGGACTAGCGGGAGGTATACTTCCTACGAG.